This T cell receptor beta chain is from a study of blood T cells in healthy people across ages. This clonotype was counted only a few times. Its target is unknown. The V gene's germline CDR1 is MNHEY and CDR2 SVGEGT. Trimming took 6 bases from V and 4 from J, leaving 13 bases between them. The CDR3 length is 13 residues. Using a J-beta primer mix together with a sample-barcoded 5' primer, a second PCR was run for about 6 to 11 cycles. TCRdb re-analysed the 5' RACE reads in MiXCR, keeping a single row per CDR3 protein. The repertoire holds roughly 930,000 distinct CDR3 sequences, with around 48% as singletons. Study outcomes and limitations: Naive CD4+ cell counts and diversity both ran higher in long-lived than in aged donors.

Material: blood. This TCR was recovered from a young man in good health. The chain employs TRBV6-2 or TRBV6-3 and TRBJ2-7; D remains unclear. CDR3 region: CASRGPVAYEQYF. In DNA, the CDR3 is TGTGCCAGCAGAGGACCTGTCGCTTACGAGCAGTACTTC.